Following are 6 T cell receptor beta chains from one sample sequenced in a study of shared clonotypes between healthy human individuals. Profiled with immunoSEQ multiplex PCR; TCRdb holds only in-frame clones, not every one. The data hold approximately 470,000 clones, with 81% observed a single time. The sequencing sample was made of PBMCs. The receptors derive from a woman aged 40 to 50 in good health. Some clones in this sample may be carry-over from other donors' samples.

The chain is built from TRBV2 and TRBJ2-1; 9 nucleotides agree with TRBD2. CDR1 is SNHLY, CDR2 FYNNEI, per germline. The trim removed 1 base at V and 11 bases at J, leaving 6 bases unmatched. The CDR3 contains 14 residues. The CDR3 loop is CASSEEYSGGQQFF. The CDR3 coding sequence is TGTGCCAGCAGTGAAGAGTATAGCGGGGGCCAGCAGTTCTTC.

The chain is built from TRBV7-2 and TRBJ2-7; no definite D call. This CDR3 has 14 residues. Germline V CDR1 and CDR2: SGHTA, FQGNSA. The V and J ends lost 4 bases and 1 base respectively, with 11 bases between them. The CDR3 DNA reads TGTGCCAGCAGCTCTTTAGGAAATTCCTACGAGCAGTACTTC. This sequence encodes CASSSLGNSYEQYF.

The chain couples TRBV19 to TRBJ1-1, with unresolved D. V was cut by 4 bases and J by 3 bases, with 9 bases left in between. This CDR3 is 13 amino acids long. Germline V CDR1 and CDR2: LNHDA, SQIVND (reference sequence). CDR3 coding DNA: TGTGCCAGTAGTACCACAGCGGACACTGAAGCTTTCTTT. This codes for CASSTTADTEAFF.

Only a few counts were recorded for this clone. It differs at one base from a far larger clone, so likely a read error. Other DNA sequences in this sample translate to the same CDR3. V usage is TRBV5-1 and J usage is TRBJ1-1, with D uncertain. This CDR3 comprises 14 residues. Per germline, CDR1 SGHRS and CDR2 YFSETQ. Trimming took 8 bases from V and 1 from J, leaving 15 bases between them. CDR3 DNA: TGCGCCAGTAGCGAAAGGATCCCGAACACTGAAGCTTTCTTT. Protein: CASSERIPNTEAFF.

V is TRBV10-2 and J is TRBJ2-7; possibly TRBD2 for D (5 bases). Trimming took off 8 bases at V and 6 bases at J, with 11 bases between the two ends. Germline loops: CDR1 WSHSY, CDR2 SAAADI. The CDR3 covers 11 residues. CDR3 nucleotide sequence: TGCGCCAGCCGAGGGATTTCCGAGCAGTACTTC. This sequence encodes CASRGISEQYF.

The gene calls are TRBV9 and TRBJ2-1; no reliable D call. This CDR3 spans 15 amino acids. CDR1 is SGDLS and CDR2 is YYNGEE in the germline V gene. Trimming left V 3 bases short and J 0 bases short, with 10 bases between. The CDR3 sequence: CASSATVSSYNEQFF. CDR3 in DNA: TGTGCCAGCAGCGCCACAGTGAGCTCCTACAATGAGCAGTTCTTC.